Only a few counts were recorded for the clone carrying this T cell receptor beta chain. The antigen remains unidentified. 5'RACE template switching generated TCR cDNA, adding a universal primer site and UMIs. TCRdb independently ran MiXCR on the 5' RACE reads; one entry per CDR3 protein. The data hold 250,000 to 400,000 distinct CDR3 sequences, with 3.5% to 4.5% observed a single time. This specimen belongs to a study of T cells after yellow fever vaccination. Whole-study context: Each low-cell-number fraction was prepared by means of SMART-Seq v4 Ultra Low Input. Study-wide results and caveats: Once the booster was given, most primary-vaccination clones reappeared, at roughly 96% for CD4 and over 70% for CD8.

V gave up 6 bases and J gave up 8 bases; unmatched junction bases: 12. This CDR3 contains 16 residues. Germline V CDR1 and CDR2: MNHEY, SVGEGT. This material consisted of PBMCs, taken 15 days after the yellow fever booster vaccination. The chain employs TRBV6-2 or TRBV6-3 and TRBJ2-1, with TRBD1 identical over 11 bases. This clonotype was obtained from a man younger than 35 who received the YFV17D yellow fever vaccine. The CDR3 protein is CASRPMGTGGRHEQFF. For the CDR3, the DNA is TGTGCCAGCAGACCTATGGGGACAGGGGGGAGGCATGAGCAGTTCTTC.